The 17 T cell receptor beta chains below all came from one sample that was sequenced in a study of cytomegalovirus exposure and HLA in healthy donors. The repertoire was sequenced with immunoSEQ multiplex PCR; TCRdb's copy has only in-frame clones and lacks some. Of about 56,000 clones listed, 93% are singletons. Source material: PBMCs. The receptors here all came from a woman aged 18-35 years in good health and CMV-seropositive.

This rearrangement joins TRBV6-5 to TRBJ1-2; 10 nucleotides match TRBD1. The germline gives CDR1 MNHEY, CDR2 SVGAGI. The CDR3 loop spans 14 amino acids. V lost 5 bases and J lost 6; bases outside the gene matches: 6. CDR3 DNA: TGTGCCAGCAGTCCCTCCGGGACAGGGGATGGCTACACCTTC. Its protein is CASSPSGTGDGYTF.

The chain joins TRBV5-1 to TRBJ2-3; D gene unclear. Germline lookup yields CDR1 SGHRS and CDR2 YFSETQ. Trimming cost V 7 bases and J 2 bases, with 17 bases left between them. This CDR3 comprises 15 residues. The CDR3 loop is CASATSPTNTDTQYF. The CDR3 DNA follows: TGCGCCAGCGCCACGAGTCCAACCAACACAGATACGCAGTATTTT.

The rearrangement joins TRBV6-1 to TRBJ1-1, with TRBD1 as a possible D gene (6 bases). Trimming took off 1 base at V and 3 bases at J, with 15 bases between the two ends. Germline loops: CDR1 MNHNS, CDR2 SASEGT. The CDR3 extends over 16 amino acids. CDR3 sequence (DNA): TGTGCCAGCAGTGAAGTAGGGGGACGGCCCTACACTGAAGCTTTCTTT. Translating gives CASSEVGGRPYTEAFF.

The CDR3 loop reads CASTYGAGELFF. For the CDR3, the DNA is TGTGCCAGCACTTACGGGGCCGGGGAGCTGTTTTTT. This sequence joins TRBV7-9 and TRBJ2-2; weak D call: TRBD2 (5 bases). There are 12 residues in the CDR3. Germline CDR1 SEHNR, CDR2 FQNEAQ (reference sequence). The V end was cut by 7 bases, the J end by 6 bases, with 9 bases between.

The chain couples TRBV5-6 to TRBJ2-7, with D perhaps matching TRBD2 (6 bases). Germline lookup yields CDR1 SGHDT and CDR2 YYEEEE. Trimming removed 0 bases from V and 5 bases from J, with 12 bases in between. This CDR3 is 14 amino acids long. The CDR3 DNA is TGTGCCAGCAGCTTGGATGGGCGGGGCCACGAGCAGTACTTC. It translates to CASSLDGRGHEQYF.

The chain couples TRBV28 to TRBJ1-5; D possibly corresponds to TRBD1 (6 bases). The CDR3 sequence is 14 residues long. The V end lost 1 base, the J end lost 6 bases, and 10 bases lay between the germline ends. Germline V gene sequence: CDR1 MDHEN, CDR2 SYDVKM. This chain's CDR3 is CASSLFQGSQPQHF. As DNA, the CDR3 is TGTGCCAGCAGTTTATTTCAGGGGAGTCAGCCCCAGCATTTT.

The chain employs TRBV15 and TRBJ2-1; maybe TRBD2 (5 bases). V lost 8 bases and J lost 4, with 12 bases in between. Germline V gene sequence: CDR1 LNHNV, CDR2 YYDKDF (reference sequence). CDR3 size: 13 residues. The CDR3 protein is CATAEDFYNEQFF. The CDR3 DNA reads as TGTGCCACCGCGGAGGACTTTTACAATGAGCAGTTCTTC.

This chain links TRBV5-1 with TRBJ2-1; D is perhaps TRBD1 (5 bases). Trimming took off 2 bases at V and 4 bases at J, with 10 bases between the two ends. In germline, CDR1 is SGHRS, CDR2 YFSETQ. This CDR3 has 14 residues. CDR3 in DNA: TGCGCCAGCAGCTTCCAGGGCATATACAATGAGCAGTTCTTC. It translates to CASSFQGIYNEQFF.

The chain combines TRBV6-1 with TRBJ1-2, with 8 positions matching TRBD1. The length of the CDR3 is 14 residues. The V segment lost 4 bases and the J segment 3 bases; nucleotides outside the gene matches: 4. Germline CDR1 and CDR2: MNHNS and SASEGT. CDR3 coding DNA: TGTGCCAGCAGTGCCGACAGGGGCTACTATGGCTACACCTTC. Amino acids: CASSADRGYYGYTF.

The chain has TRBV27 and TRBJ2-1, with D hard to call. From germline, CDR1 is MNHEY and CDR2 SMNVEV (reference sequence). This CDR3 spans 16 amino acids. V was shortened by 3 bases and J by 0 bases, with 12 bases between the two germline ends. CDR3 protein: CASSLSPSLSYNEQFF. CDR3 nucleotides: TGTGCCAGCAGTTTGTCCCCGTCCCTCTCCTACAATGAGCAGTTCTTC.

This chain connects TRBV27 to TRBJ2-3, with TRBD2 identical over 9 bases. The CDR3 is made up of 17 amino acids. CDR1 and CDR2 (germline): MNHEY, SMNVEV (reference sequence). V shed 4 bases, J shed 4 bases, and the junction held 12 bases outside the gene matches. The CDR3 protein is CASSSRTSVRVSDTQYF. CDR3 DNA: TGTGCCAGCAGTTCAAGGACTAGCGTTCGGGTATCAGATACGCAGTATTTT.

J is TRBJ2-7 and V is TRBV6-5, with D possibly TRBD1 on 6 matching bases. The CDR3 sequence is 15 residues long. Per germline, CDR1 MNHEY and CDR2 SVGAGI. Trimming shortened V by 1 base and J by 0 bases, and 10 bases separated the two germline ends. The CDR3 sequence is CASSYWGPNSYEQYF. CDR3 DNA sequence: TGTGCCAGCAGTTACTGGGGGCCGAACTCCTACGAGCAGTACTTC.

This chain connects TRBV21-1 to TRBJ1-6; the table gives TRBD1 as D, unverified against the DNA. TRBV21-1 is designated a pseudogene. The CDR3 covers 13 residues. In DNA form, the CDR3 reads TGTGCCAGCAGCAACAGGGTTGGTTCACCCCTCCACTTT. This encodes CASSNRVGSPLHF.

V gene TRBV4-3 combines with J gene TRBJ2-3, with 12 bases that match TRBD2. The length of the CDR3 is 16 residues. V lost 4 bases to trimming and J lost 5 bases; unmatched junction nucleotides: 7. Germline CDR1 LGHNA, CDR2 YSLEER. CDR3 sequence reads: CASSRLAGGPVDTQYF. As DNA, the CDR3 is TGCGCCAGCAGCCGCCTAGCGGGGGGGCCGGTAGATACGCAGTATTTT.

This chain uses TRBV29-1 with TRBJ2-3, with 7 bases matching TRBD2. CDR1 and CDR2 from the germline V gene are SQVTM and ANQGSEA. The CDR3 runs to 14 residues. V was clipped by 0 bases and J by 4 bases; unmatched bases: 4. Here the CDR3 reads CSVEEHRGADTQYF. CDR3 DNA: TGCAGCGTTGAAGAGCATCGGGGGGCAGATACGCAGTATTTT.

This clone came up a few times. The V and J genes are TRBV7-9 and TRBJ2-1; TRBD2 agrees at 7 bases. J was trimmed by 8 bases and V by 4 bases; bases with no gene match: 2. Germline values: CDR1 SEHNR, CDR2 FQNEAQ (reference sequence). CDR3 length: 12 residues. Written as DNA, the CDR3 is TGTGCCAGCAGCTGGGGGGGGGATGAGCAGTTCTTC. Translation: CASSWGGDEQFF.

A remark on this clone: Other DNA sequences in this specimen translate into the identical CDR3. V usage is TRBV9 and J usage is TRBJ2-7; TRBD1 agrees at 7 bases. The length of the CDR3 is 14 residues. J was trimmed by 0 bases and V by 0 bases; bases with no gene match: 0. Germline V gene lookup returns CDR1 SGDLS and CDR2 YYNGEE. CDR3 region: CASSVGDSSYEQYF. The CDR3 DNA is TGTGCCAGCAGCGTAGGGGACAGCTCCTACGAGCAGTACTTC.